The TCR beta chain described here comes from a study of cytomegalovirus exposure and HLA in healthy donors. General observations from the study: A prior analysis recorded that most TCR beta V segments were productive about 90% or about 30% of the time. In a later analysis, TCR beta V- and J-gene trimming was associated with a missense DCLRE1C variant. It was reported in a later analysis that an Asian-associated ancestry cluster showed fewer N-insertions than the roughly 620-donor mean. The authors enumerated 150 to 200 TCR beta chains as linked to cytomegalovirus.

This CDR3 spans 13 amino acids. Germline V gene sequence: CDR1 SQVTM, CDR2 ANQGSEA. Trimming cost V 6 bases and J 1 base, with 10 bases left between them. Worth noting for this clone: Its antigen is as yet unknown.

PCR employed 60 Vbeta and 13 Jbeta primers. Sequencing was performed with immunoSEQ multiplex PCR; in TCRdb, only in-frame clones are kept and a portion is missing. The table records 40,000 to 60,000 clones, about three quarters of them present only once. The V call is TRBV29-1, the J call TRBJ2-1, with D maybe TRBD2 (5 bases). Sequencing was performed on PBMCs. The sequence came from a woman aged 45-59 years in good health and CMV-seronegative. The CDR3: CSVRGVSYNEQFF. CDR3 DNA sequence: TGCAGCGTCCGGGGAGTGTCCTACAATGAGCAGTTCTTC.